This T cell receptor (beta chain) came from a study of T cells expressing NK-cell markers. Overall study: Eight donors were sequenced, seven testing HCMV-seropositive and one testing seronegative.

With the 5' RACE reads reprocessed, TCRdb shows one record per CDR3 protein and no DNA. This table holds about 460,000 distinct CDR3 sequences. Per germline, CDR1 SQVTM and CDR2 ANQGSEA. This CDR3 comprises 11 residues. J is TRBJ2-7 and V is TRBV29-1; absent DNA, TCRdb's TRBD1 call cannot be checked. This clonotype was sampled from a woman aged 50 to 60 in good health. Sequenced: blood T cells: a sorted CD56 or NKG2C T cell subset, CD4+ or CD8+ T cells, or bulk PBMC T cells (not recorded which). CDR3 region: CSVQGVDEQYF.